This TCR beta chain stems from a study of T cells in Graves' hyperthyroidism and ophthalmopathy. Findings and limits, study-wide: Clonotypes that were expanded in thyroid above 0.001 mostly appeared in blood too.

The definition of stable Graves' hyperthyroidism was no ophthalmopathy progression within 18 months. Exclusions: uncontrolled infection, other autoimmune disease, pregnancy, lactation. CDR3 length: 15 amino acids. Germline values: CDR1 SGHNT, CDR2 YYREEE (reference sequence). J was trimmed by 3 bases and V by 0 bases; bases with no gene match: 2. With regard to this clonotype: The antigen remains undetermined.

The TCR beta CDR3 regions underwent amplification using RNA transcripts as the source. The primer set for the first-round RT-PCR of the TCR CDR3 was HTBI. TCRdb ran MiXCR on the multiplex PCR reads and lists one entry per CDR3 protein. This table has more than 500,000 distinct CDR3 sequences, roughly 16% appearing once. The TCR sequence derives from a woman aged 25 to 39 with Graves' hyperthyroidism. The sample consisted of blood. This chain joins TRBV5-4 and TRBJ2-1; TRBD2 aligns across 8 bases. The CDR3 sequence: CASSLAGLDYNEQFF. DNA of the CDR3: TGTGCCAGCAGCTTGGCGGGACTAGACTACAATGAGCAGTTCTTC.